Included here is one TCR beta chain sequence, with context. A few counts support this clone. Which antigen it targets is not known. There are no base qualities to consult, and no much larger clone falls within one base. The data were taken from a study of cytomegalovirus exposure and HLA in healthy donors (dated by TCRdb to the late 2010s). Notes on the research overall: An earlier analysis of 587 of the donors reported 276 Gb of sequence data and around 100 million unique TCR beta sequences obtained from roughly 170 million T cells. An early release that covered fewer than 750 HLA-typed donors contained 250 to 350 gigabases of sequencing data and tens of millions of unique TCR sequences. Of the 398 genotyped donors, roughly 85% fell in the genetic ancestry cluster associated with self-reported Caucasian donors. The study aimed to test whether cataloging public T cell receptors could reveal signatures of past pathogen exposure. Using immunosequencing, the study profiled T cell repertoires from some 670 subjects and related those repertoires to cytomegalovirus serostatus. Along with the approximately 620-subject first cohort, a separate validation cohort of about 110 different subjects was used. High-throughput TCR immunosequencing, statistical association of individual TCRs with disease status, and machine learning were combined to predict cytomegalovirus infection status. A later analysis re-examined previously published TCR beta repertoires from around 670 donors and added high-resolution HLA genotyping to investigate patterns of TCR occurrence. Rather than using new phenotypic data, the later analysis identified candidate immune exposures from TCR beta sequences and from how often those sequences occurred across donors. An earlier analysis of 450 to 750 of the donors used high-throughput TCR beta sequencing to judge whether each TCR beta V gene segment behaved as functional or pseudogenic. Alongside the repertoire data, information on donor age, sex, ethnicity and CMV serostatus was compiled. A later genetic analysis used genome-wide SNP genotypes for about 65% of the 666 donors, treating that subset as a discovery cohort. Every discovery cohort repertoire had been produced on one sequencing platform. Both class I and class II loci were covered by HLA typing, at four-digit resolution. The number of donors typed differed by locus, with roughly 629-640 for A, B, C, DRB1 and DQB1, approximately 500 for DQA1, under 610 for DPA1, and approximately 470 for DPB1. Because of strong linkage in the cohort, roughly 5 DR-DQ haplotypes were treated as single units for association and clustering. Across approximately 400 genotyped donors of the cohort, an average of about 240,000 unique TCR beta nucleotide sequences per donor were sequenced, and around 19% of those sequences were non-productive. Findings and caveats that apply to the study as a whole: In an earlier analysis of 450 to 750 of the donors, most TCR beta V segments appeared in productive rearrangements about 87% or about 30% of the time, broadly matching IMGT annotations. For the cohort, immune exposure information was limited to CMV serostatus. A later analysis associated about 18,000 TCR beta sequences with specific HLA alleles at a false discovery rate of 0.05. In a later genetic analysis, fewer N-insertions in productive TCRs were reported among donors in an Asian-associated ancestry cluster than the roughly 640-donor mean. A group of highly shared sequence variants was considered likely to be a technical artifact of the sequencing pipeline. The authors suggested that the approach could potentially be extended to other disease states and immunological phenotypes. Because counts were too low, approximately 18 rarely observed V segments, including chromosome 9 orphons, were excluded from the earlier analysis of about 500 of the donors. A further reported finding was that TCR beta sequences accurately predicted the HLA-A and HLA-B alleles for most subjects in the first cohort. Because HLA typing was missing for some donors at each locus, association tests included only the typed subset. In the study, around 150 TCR beta chains were listed as associated with cytomegalovirus. The cohort was sequenced for TCR beta chains only, and without alpha or paired-chain data the features that could be detected were limited. Linkage disequilibrium might explain the correlated functional status among segregating V segments, but an unknown experimental factor could not be ruled out. Most TCR sequences were seen in very few donors, while some public TCRs were found in many individuals. Three of the identified cytomegalovirus-associated TCR beta chains were confirmed in vitro to be specific for cytomegalovirus antigens. Cytomegalovirus status was reported to be diagnosed by the classifier with high specificity and sensitivity in both the original and validation cohorts. Sequencing depth was assumed to be roughly uniform across donors in the presence/absence analyses, though that assumption may not hold. In a later analysis, TCR association rates were found to vary across HLA loci, with the most associated TCRs seen for DRB1 alleles and the fewest for HLA-C alleles. When HLA alleles, especially DR and DQ, strongly co-occurred, TCR associations were difficult to assign to individual alleles. In a later analysis, most CMV-associated TCR beta chains were found to appear HLA-restricted, with HLA associations seemingly driven largely by CMV exposure. V-gene and J-gene trimming of TCR beta chains was associated with a missense DCLRE1C variant in a later genetic analysis, and the association was replicated in an independent cohort. Some IMGT-functional V segments, including TRBV6-2 and TRBV6-3, could not be told apart with the 87-base-pair reads, so those segments were excluded. Compared with equally common non-associated chains, HLA-associated TCR beta chains in a later analysis were more clonally expanded and had lower generation probabilities. According to a later analysis, parvovirus B19, influenza, CMV and Epstein-Barr virus appeared linked to several top co-occurrence clusters.

The protocol used for the library was the immunoSEQ multiplex PCR assay. For the multiplex PCR, a mixture combining 60 forward primers for TCR Vbeta segments and 13 reverse primers for TCR Jbeta segments was used. The CDR3 region of rearranged TCR beta genes was amplified from genomic DNA with a multiplex PCR assay. On the Illumina HiSeq System, the amplified TCR beta libraries were sequenced as 87-base-pair reads. Concerning the study's data processing: In a later analysis, 80 million or so unique TCR beta chains were counted across the 690 or so repertoires, and roughly 11 million of these chains were shared by at least two donors. To remove PCR and sequencing errors, raw reads were error-corrected and collapsed into unique sequences using a nearest-neighbor algorithm that merged closely related sequences. To assign V, D and J gene segments, CDR3 sequences were aligned to IMGT reference sequences. Each retained sequence needed at least a six-nucleotide match to both a V gene segment and a J gene segment. A rearrangement was called productive if the CDR3 had no stop codons and remained in frame with V and J, and every other rearrangement was called non-productive. Following IMGT convention, CDR3 was defined as the stretch from the second conserved V-encoded cysteine up to the conserved J-encoded phenylalanine. The earlier analysis of 587 of the donors excluded sequences that lacked an unambiguous match to a single V gene segment. In an earlier analysis of some 590 of the donors, a V segment was called functional when productive rearrangements were above 56.7%, and segregating when the standard deviation between donors exceeded 5%. To diagnose cytomegalovirus status from the catalog of TCR beta chain sequences, a statistical classification framework was built. In a later analysis, V and J genes were assigned by comparing TCR nucleotide sequences against IMGT/GENE-DB human TR gene sequences. Using the TCRdist pipeline, a later analysis assigned CDR3 sequences along with most-parsimonious VDJ recombination scenarios. In a later analysis, each TCR beta chain was defined by its CDR3 amino acid sequence together with its V-gene family, and reads without a unique V-gene family were excluded. To address suspected cross-contamination and a sequencing artifact, a later analysis removed approximately 590 highly shared, low-generation-probability nucleotide sequences. A later analysis calculated a clonal expansion index for each public chain from normalized within-repertoire ranks of inferred template counts. Generation probabilities in a later analysis came from a VDJ recombination model fitted to out-of-frame rearrangements, and those results were checked against IGoR. In a later analysis, TCR-TCR, TCR-HLA and TCR-CMV co-occurrence was scored with hypergeometric tests, and a repertoire-size bias correction was applied to TCR pairs. A later analysis estimated false discovery rates by permuting HLA or CMV assignments 20 times. A later analysis grouped co-occurring TCRs with DBSCAN, adding TCRdist sequence similarity when clustering within HLA-allele-positive subsets. Repertoires with fewer than 30,000 or more than 120,000 public chains, plus five repertoires with anomalous nucleotide sharing, were excluded from co-occurrence clustering. What TCRdb holds here is the immuneACCESS table cut down to in-frame rearrangements. Part of the clones is not present; checked against another copy, under half of the missing clones reflect an unresolved V gene, and the others are unexplained. V and J calls and clone size are copied from that table; D and trimming were computed from the DNA. The sample yields under 70,000 clones; approximately 80% were counted once. The ten largest make up approximately 2.3% of the sample.

The cohort was made up of around 720 healthy bone marrow donors. Cohort members were all nominally healthy when sampled, although unrecorded immune exposures were likely present. The donor tested CMV seronegative and was one of the 352 seronegative cohort members. Every donor gave a peripheral blood sample, and the peripheral blood mononuclear cells from that sample were used for TCR beta sequencing. The Qiagen DNeasy Blood Extraction Kit was used to extract genomic DNA from the blood cell samples. V gives up 6 bases and J gives up 7 bases, and the segment between their germline ends measures 15 bases. CDR1 and CDR2 are drawn from the germline V gene: MNHEY, SVGAGI. There are 14 amino acids in the CDR3, from cysteine to phenylalanine inclusive. Of all the DNA, just the CDR3 is kept, 42 bases in frame from base 1.

Material: PBMCs. This clonotype was sampled from a female donor in good health and CMV-seronegative. Recombination connected TRBV6-5 to TRBJ2-2, with TRBD1 perhaps the D gene, on 6 matching bases. DNA sequence: TGTGCCAGCAGAATGCAGGGGAAGGGCGGGGAGCTGTTTTTT. Translated, this gives CASRMQGKGGELFF.